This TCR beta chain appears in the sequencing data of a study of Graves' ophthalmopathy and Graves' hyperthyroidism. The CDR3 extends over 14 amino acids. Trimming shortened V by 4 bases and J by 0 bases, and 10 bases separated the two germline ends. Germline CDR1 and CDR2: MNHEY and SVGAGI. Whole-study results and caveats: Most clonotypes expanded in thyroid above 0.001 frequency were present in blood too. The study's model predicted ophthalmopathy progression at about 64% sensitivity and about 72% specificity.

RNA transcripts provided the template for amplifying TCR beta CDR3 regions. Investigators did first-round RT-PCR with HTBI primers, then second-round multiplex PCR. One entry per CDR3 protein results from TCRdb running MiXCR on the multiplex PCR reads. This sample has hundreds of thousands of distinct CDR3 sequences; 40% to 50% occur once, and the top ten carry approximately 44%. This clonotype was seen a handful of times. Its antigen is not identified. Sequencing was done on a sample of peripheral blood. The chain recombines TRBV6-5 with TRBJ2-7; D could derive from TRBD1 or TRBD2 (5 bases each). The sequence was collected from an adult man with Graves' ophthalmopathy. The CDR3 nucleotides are TGTGCCAGCAGTTTGGCAGGGAGCTCCTACGAGCAGTACTTC. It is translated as CASSLAGSSYEQYF.